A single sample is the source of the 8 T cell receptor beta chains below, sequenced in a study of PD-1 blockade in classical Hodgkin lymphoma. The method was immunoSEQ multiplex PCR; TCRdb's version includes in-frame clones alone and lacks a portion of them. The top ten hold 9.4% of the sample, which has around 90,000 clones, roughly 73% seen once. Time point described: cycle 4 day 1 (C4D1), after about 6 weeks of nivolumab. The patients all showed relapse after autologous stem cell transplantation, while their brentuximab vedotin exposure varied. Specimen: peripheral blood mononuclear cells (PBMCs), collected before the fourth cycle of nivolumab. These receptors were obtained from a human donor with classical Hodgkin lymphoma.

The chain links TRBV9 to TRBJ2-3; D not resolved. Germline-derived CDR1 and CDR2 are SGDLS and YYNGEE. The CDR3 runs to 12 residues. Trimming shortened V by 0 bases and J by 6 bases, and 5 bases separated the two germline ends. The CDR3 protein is CASSVGVDTQYF. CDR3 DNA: TGTGCCAGCAGCGTAGGGGTGGATACGCAGTATTTT.

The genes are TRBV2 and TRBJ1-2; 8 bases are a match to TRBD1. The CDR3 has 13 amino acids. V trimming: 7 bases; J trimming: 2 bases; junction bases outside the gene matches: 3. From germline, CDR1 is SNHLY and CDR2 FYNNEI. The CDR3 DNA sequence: TGTGCCAGCACTTGGGACAGGAACTATGGCTACACCTTC. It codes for CASTWDRNYGYTF.

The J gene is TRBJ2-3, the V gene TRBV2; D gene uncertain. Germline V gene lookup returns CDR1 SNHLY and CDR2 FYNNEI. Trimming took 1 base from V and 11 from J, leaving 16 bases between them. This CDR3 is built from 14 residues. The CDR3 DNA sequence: TGTGCCAGCAGTGAAGAGGCCGTTGGGTCGATGCAGTATTTT. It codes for CASSEEAVGSMQYF.

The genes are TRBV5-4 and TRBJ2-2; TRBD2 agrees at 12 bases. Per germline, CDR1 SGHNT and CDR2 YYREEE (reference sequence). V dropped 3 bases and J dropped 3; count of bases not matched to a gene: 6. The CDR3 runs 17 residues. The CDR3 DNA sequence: TGTGCCAGCAGCTCGGGGGGACTAGCGGGCCACACCGGGGAGCTGTTTTTT. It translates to CASSSGGLAGHTGELFF.

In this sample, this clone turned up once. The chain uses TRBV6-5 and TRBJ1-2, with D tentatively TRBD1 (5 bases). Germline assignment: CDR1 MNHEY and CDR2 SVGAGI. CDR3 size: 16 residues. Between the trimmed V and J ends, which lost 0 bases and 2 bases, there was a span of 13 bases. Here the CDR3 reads CASSYSGPASNYGYTF. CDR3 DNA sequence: TGTGCCAGCAGTTACTCGGGGCCGGCCTCCAACTATGGCTACACCTTC.

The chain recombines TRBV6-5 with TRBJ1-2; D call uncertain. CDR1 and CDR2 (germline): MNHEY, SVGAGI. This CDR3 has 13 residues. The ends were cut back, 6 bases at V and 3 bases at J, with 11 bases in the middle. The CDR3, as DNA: TGTGCCAGCAGCATGACCGCGTACTATGGCTACACCTTC. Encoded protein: CASSMTAYYGYTF.

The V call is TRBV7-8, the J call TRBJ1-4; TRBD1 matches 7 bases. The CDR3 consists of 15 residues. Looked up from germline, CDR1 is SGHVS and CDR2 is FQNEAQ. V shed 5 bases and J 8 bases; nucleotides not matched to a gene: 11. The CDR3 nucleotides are TGTGCCAGCAGCGGACTGAGGGGGCTTGAGGAAAAACTGTTTTTT. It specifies CASSGLRGLEEKLFF.

CDR3 sequence (DNA): TGTGCCAGCAGTCTTACGACAGGGGATAACTATGGCTACACCTTC. Translated, it gives CASSLTTGDNYGYTF. This chain uses TRBV6-1 with TRBJ1-2; 8 positions match TRBD1. The CDR3 consists of 15 residues. The trim removed 5 bases at V and 1 base at J, leaving 6 bases unmatched. Germline CDR1 and CDR2: MNHNS and SASEGT.